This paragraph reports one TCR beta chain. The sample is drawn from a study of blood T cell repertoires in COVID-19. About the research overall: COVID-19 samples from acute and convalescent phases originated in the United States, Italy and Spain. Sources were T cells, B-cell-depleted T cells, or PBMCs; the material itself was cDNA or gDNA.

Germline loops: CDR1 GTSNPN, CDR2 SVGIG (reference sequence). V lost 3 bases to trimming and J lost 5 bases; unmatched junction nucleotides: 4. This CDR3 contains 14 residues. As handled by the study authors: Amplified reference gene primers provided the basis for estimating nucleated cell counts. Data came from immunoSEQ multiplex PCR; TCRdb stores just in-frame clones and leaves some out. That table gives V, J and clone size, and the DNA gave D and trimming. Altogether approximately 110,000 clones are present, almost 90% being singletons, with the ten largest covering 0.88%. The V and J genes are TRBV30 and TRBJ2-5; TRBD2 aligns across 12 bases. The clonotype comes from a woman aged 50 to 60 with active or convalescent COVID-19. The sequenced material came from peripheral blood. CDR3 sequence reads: CAWRASGGAETQYF. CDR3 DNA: TGTGCCTGGAGGGCTAGCGGGGGGGCGGAGACCCAGTACTTC.